Sequencing of this TCR beta chain was carried out in a study of blood T cell repertoires in COVID-19. About the study: Some COVID-19 samples were acute and others convalescent; all came from the United States, Italy and Spain. Nucleic acid was either cDNA or gDNA, and it came from T cells, B-cell-depleted T cells, or PBMCs.

V gave up 1 base and J gave up 4 bases, with 16 bases separating them. This CDR3 is built from 17 residues. Germline CDR1 is LGHNA and CDR2 is YSLEER. Per the original data handling: Scientists estimated how many nucleated cells there were by amplifying reference gene primers. Assay used: immunoSEQ multiplex PCR; TCRdb lists only in-frame clones, some missing. D and trimming come from the DNA, and the V and J calls and clone size come from that table. The data contain about 71,000 clones, 90% of them singletons. Sequencing was done on a sample of peripheral blood. The receptor's source is a woman between 18 and 30 years old with acute or convalescent COVID-19. J is TRBJ1-4 and V is TRBV4-3; the D is unclear. This CDR3 reads CASSQGFRSAGNEKLFF. DNA of the CDR3: TGCGCCAGCAGCCAAGGCTTCCGGAGCGCCGGTAATGAAAAACTGTTTTTT.